One T cell receptor beta chain is described in this entry. This clonotype turned up a few times. The antigen this receptor binds is unknown. No clone much larger than this one lies a single base away; base qualities are absent. This sample's treatment or condition label indicates: roughly nine-day PBMC culture with coronavirus spike peptide pools or control peptides (ViraFEST assay). To expand antigen-specific T cells with peptide pools and then pick out the expanded clonotypes through TCR sequencing, the study relied on the ViraFEST assay. The convalescent patients' positive SARS-CoV-2 PCR tests were from March to December 2020, which was before the Alpha, Beta and Delta variants emerged in the United States. Each well held about 1.8 million PBMCs cultured with around 9 ug/ml peptide pools in IMDM containing approximately 4.8% human AB serum and roughly 9.3 IU/ml IL-2. On days 3 and 7, half of the culture medium was replaced with fresh IL-2-containing medium. After 9 to 10 days of culture, CD4+ T cells were isolated by negative selection using the EasySep CD4+ T cell isolation kit. PBMCs were separated from whole blood using Ficoll-Paque Plus gradient centrifugation and then either used fresh or cryopreserved at -140C. Triplicate wells were generally used for each culture condition.

These data originate in a study of vaccination and CD4 T cells after COVID-19 (dated by TCRdb to the early 2020s). Broadly, across the study: Every convalescent patient had a positive nasal swab PCR test for SARS-CoV-2, with mild disease in roughly nine patients and severe disease in one. In the convalescent cohort there were six males and four females, among whom were two Hispanic individuals, seven Caucasians, two Asians and one multiracial person. Two doses of either the Pfizer-BioNTech BNT162b2 vaccine (n=8) or the Moderna mRNA-1273 vaccine (n=2) were administered to participants. Post-COVID blood samples from convalescent patients were collected a median of roughly 100 days after diagnosis, with a range of 35 to 161 days. Post-vaccine blood samples were obtained a median of around 67 days after the second vaccine dose, with a range of roughly 14 to 241 days. The cultures were stimulated with overlapping spike peptide pools from SARS-CoV-2 and from the common cold coronaviruses HCoV-NL63, HCoV-OC43 and HCoV-229E. Control cultures used a CEFX viral epitope pool as positive control, an HIV-1 Nef peptide pool as negative control, or no peptide. The spike-specific CD4+ TCR repertoire was compared before and after mRNA vaccination in over nine COVID-19 convalescent patients and a few infection-naive healthy vaccine recipients. Paper-wide results and their limitations: Although the median number of SARS-CoV-2-reactive clonotypes went up from some 23 after infection to some 37 after vaccination, the increase was not significant. Only a relatively small number of convalescent patients were included in the study, and early timepoints following natural infection were not analyzed. In convalescent patients, a median approximately 90% of post-vaccine SARS-CoV-2-reactive clones were detected only after vaccination, suggesting vaccine-specific priming. Of the vaccine-specific clones found in convalescent patients, nearly all (304 of 307) were mono-reactive for SARS-CoV-2 spike instead of being cross-reactive with common cold coronaviruses.

Library preparation used PCR. DNA from cultured CD4+ T cells was subjected to TCR sequencing with the Oncomine TCR Beta short-read assay at the Johns Hopkins FTIC core. Genomic DNA was extracted from the cultured CD4+ T cells with the QIAamp micro DNA kit. Oncomine TCR Beta libraries from cultured CD4+ T cells were pooled with unique dual indexes and sequenced on an Illumina iSeq 100. In the paper's pipeline: Non-productive sequences were removed, and CDR3s that did not start with C, did not end with F or W, or were shorter than 7 amino acids were discarded. The MANAFEST web application identified antigen-specific clonotypes by comparing peptide-stimulated wells against reference wells and other culture wells. For a clone to be called positive, the clone needed an FDR below 0.05, an odds ratio above 5, and a productive frequency above 0.1% in at least two of three replicate wells. Clonotypes that were significantly expanded in both SARS-CoV-2 spike wells and at least one common cold coronavirus spike condition were defined as cross-reactive. Using R version 3.6.1, CDR3 homology was evaluated through Levenshtein distances (stringdist) along with unrooted phylogenetic trees (ape). TCRdb itself trimmed the public reads at Q25 with fastp, ran MiXCR and retained productive beta chains. For every CDR3 protein sequence, its rows merge into one entry that carries the most common genes and DNA. These V and J calls are TCRdb output, not the study's own analysis. A total of around 15,000 distinct CDR3 sequences appear in this sample, 30% of them only once. The ten largest make up roughly 17% of the sample.

The material sequenced was cultured CD4+ T cells from blood. This clonotype was sampled from a human donor with COVID-19.

Here is the DNA: TGTGCCAGCAGCGGGGGGGGTATTAGCACAGATACGCAGTATTTT. Its protein reads: CASSGGGISTDTQYF. The V gene is TRBV5-4 and the J gene is TRBJ2-3; 7 bases in between match TRBD2. CDR1 SGHNT and CDR2 YYREEE are derived from the germline V gene (reference sequence). Ends trimmed: V by 4 bases, J by 0 bases; bases unmatched to a gene: 5. The CDR3 contains 15 residues, cysteine and phenylalanine counted. The only DNA kept is the CDR3, 45 bases in frame from the first base.